This T cell receptor (beta chain) was profiled in a study of CD8 T cells in ankylosing spondylitis. Study-level results: Blood from ankylosing spondylitis patients appeared to carry a characteristic eight-variant TCR beta motif. Reportedly, disease-linked clones are significantly enriched in ankylosing spondylitis patients' matched synovial fluid.

There are 13 residues in the CDR3. The germline V gene encodes CDR1 SNHLY and CDR2 FYNNEI. V was cut by 6 bases and J by 3 bases, with 12 bases left in between. Worth noting for this clonotype: What it binds is not known.

Libraries of TCR beta came from quantitative 5'-RACE with molecular barcodes. TCRdb reprocessed the 5' RACE reads via MiXCR and lists one record per CDR3 protein. The sample records about 450,000 distinct CDR3 sequences, about 24% being singletons. This clonotype was obtained from a male donor with ankylosing spondylitis. The sample was blood, either unsorted or a sorted T cell fraction (not recorded which). The chain has TRBV2 and TRBJ2-7; D may match TRBD1 or TRBD2 (5 bases each). In DNA form, the CDR3 reads TGTGCCAGCAGCCGGGACCTGTTCTACGAGCAGTACTTC. This gives the protein CASSRDLFYEQYF.